The T cell receptor beta chain described here comes from a study of radiation and T cells in renal cell carcinoma. Details on this clone: Its antigen is not identified.

Stated time point: blood 4 weeks post-SBRT, at nephrectomy. Noted treatment: 15 Gy SBRT to primary tumor, nephrectomy 4 weeks later. Nephrectomy followed 15 Gy stereotactic body radiation by 4 weeks. This renal cell carcinoma was of the clear cell type. This table comes from immunoSEQ multiplex PCR, and its TCRdb copy is limited to in-frame clones, with some not included. This sample has fewer than 200,000 clones; roughly nine tenths occur once, and the top ten carry around 11%. General study results and limits: Without pretreatment biopsies, baseline tumor clonotype presence was undetermined.

CDR1 is MNHEY, CDR2 SVGAGI, per germline. V lost 6 bases and J lost 9, with 21 bases in between. The CDR3 has 15 amino acids. The receptor was derived from a woman in her fifties or sixties with renal cell carcinoma. This sample comprised blood, obtained from a patient whose treatment included radiotherapy and nephrectomy. The gene calls are TRBV6-5 and TRBJ1-5, with D possibly TRBD1 on 6 matching bases. The DNA of the CDR3 is TGTGCCAGCAGCCCCTGGGTGGGGGCCGAATCGCCCCAGCATTTT. It specifies CASSPWVGAESPQHF.